The TCR beta chain under discussion was sequenced for a study of CD8 T cells in ankylosing spondylitis. Study results and caveats: Ankylosing spondylitis blood appeared to be characterized by a TCR beta motif of eight highly homologous variants.

Quantitative 5'-RACE with molecular barcodes generated TCR beta libraries. TCRdb itself ran the 5' RACE reads through MiXCR, one entry per CDR3 protein. The table has 750,000 to 850,000 distinct CDR3 sequences, roughly 10% seen once. This clonotype has a handful of counts. Its antigen is not known. The sequenced material came from blood, either unsorted or a sorted T cell fraction (not recorded which). This sequence was found in a male donor with ankylosing spondylitis.

The CDR3 protein is CASSPLGLADYEQYF. The CDR3 nucleotides read TGTGCCAGCAGCCCCCTGGGACTAGCGGACTACGAGCAGTACTTC. The chain combines TRBV14 with TRBJ2-7; 11 nucleotides align to TRBD2. CDR3 size: 15 residues. CDR1 is SGHDN, CDR2 FVKESK, per germline. J lost 3 bases, V lost 4 bases, and 5 bases had no gene match.